This passage covers 27 T cell receptor beta chains from one sample sequenced in a study of blood T cell repertoires in COVID-19. Method: immunoSEQ multiplex PCR; TCRdb's copy keeps in-frame clones and lacks some. The sample comprises some 320,000 clones, 85% of which are singletons, and under 2% rests with the top ten. Sequencing input: PBMCs or T cells enriched from blood (not recorded which). All receptors derive from a woman between 25 and 40 years old who had been exposed to COVID-19.

The chain uses TRBV27 and TRBJ2-2; TRBD1 is a possible D gene (6 bases). The CDR3 spans 16 residues. Trimming stripped 0 bases from V and 3 bases from J, with 11 bases between. Per the germline V gene, CDR1 is MNHEY and CDR2 is SMNVEV (reference sequence). The chain's CDR3 is CASSLSTGFYTGELFF. The CDR3 DNA follows: TGTGCCAGCAGTTTATCGACAGGTTTTTACACCGGGGAGCTGTTTTTT.

This chain uses TRBV7-3 with TRBJ1-1; 8 bases match TRBD1. From germline, CDR1 is SGHTA and CDR2 FQGTGA. The V gene end was trimmed by 5 bases and the J gene end by 10 bases; junction bases not matched to a gene: 12. The CDR3 is 14 residues long. The CDR3 DNA reads as TGTGCCAGCAGCCCCACAGGGGGTAGTGGAGGAGCTTTCTTT. This sequence encodes CASSPTGGSGGAFF.

The chain couples TRBV5-4 to TRBJ2-7, with 8 bases that match TRBD1. V lost 2 bases and J lost 6; bases outside the gene matches: 7. This CDR3 spans 14 amino acids. The germline V gene encodes CDR1 SGHNT and CDR2 YYREEE (reference sequence). DNA of the CDR3: TGTGCCAGCAGCTTCGGACAGGGTCGCGGCGAGCAGTACTTC. Translated, it gives CASSFGQGRGEQYF.

The rearrangement links TRBV12-3 or TRBV12-4 to TRBJ1-1; D gene uncertain. This CDR3 comprises 12 residues. V was cut by 4 bases and J by 6 bases, with 9 bases left in between. CDR3 DNA sequence: TGTGCCAGCAGTTCCTACTTCGCTGAAGCTTTCTTT. Translation gives CASSSYFAEAFF.

This clone was recorded a few times. The V call is TRBV5-8, the J call TRBJ1-1, with D possibly matching TRBD1 (6 bases). CDR1 SGHTS and CDR2 YDEGEE come from the germline V gene. CDR3 length: 15 amino acids. V was pared by 3 bases and J by 6 bases, with 18 bases between. CDR3 in DNA: TGTGCCAGCAGCTGGGGGCGGGTTTTCATCTCTGAAGCTTTCTTT. The encoded protein is CASSWGRVFISEAFF.

Concerning this clone itself: The identical CDR3 is also encoded by other nucleotide sequences in the sample. The chain links TRBV5-1 to TRBJ2-1; 8 positions match TRBD2. V shed 1 base, J shed 4 bases, and the junction held 1 base outside the gene matches. Germline loops: CDR1 SGHRS, CDR2 YFSETQ. This CDR3 spans 14 amino acids. The DNA for the CDR3 is TGCGCCAGCAGCTTGTCGGGGGGGTACAATGAGCAGTTCTTC. Amino acid sequence: CASSLSGGYNEQFF.

The chain links TRBV28 to TRBJ1-5; maybe TRBD1 (5 bases). Germline V lookup: CDR1 MDHEN, CDR2 SYDVKM. The length of the CDR3 is 14 residues. The V end lost 6 bases, the J end lost 4 bases, and 13 bases lay between the germline ends. DNA for the CDR3: TGTGCCAGCAGCATTACGACAGCGAATCAGCCCCAGCATTTT. It encodes CASSITTANQPQHF.

This clone was seen just once. The rearrangement joins TRBV10-3 to TRBJ2-2, with 7 bases fitting TRBD1. Germline V gene data show CDR1 as ENHRY and CDR2 as SYGVKD. This CDR3 spans 16 amino acids. Germline trimming cut 1 base from V and 0 bases from J; bases unmatched to any gene: 2. The CDR3 loop is CAISEWDRTNTGELFF. The CDR3 DNA reads TGTGCCATCAGTGAGTGGGACAGAACGAACACCGGGGAGCTGTTTTTT.

This sequence joins TRBV7-6 and TRBJ1-1; no firm D call. The CDR3 loop spans 17 amino acids. CDR1 is SGHVS, CDR2 FNYEAQ, per germline. V was trimmed by 3 bases and J by 0 bases, leaving 17 bases between them. The CDR3 sequence is CASSFGLSADMNTEAFF. CDR3 nucleotide sequence: TGTGCCAGCAGCTTCGGTCTTTCCGCTGATATGAACACTGAAGCTTTCTTT. Full variable domain (remainder filled in from reference TRBV7-6 and TRBJ1-1): GAGVSQSPRYKVTKRGQDVALRCDPISGHVSLYWYRQALGQGPEFLTYFNYEAQQDKSGLPNDRFSAERPEGSISTLTIQRTEQRDSAMYRCASSFGLSADMNTEAFFGQGTRLTVV.

The gene calls are TRBV7-3 and TRBJ2-2; the D gene is possibly TRBD2 (5 bases). Deletions cut 2 bases from V and 8 bases from J, with 21 bases between. CDR1 and CDR2 from the germline V gene are SGHTA and FQGTGA. CDR3 length: 17 amino acids. The CDR3 loop reads CASSLQAETNQGGELFF. CDR3 in DNA: TGTGCCAGCAGCTTACAAGCGGAGACGAACCAAGGGGGGGAGCTGTTTTTT.

This sequence joins TRBV30 and TRBJ1-2, with D possibly matching TRBD1 (6 bases). The CDR3 contains 12 residues. V was shortened by 8 bases and J by 5 bases, with 15 bases between the two germline ends. Looked up from germline, CDR1 is GTSNPN and CDR2 is SVGIG (reference sequence). CDR3 in DNA: TGTGCCCGGGGGGGCAGCCCGTATGGCTACACCTTC. This encodes CARGGSPYGYTF. Combining the CDR3 with reference TRBV30 and TRBJ1-2 gives the whole variable domain SQTIHQWPATLVQPVGSPLSLECTVEGTSNPNLYWYRQAAGRGLQLLFYSVGIGQISSEVPQNLSASRPQDRQFILSSKKLLLSDSGFYLCARGGSPYGYTFGSGTRLTVV.

The chain is built from TRBV21-1 and TRBJ1-5. TRBV21-1 is a known pseudogene. CDR3 size: 14 residues. The CDR3 coding sequence is TGTGCCAGCAGCAAAGGACCGGGATCCGAATCCCAGCATTTT. This sequence encodes CASSKGPGSESQHF.

The chain links TRBV7-9 to TRBJ1-5, with D unclear. Germline CDR1 SEHNR, CDR2 FQNEAQ (reference sequence). The CDR3 has 13 amino acids. Trimming shortened V by 5 bases and J by 9 bases, and 14 bases separated the two germline ends. CDR3: CASSHTSEGPQHF. The DNA for the CDR3 is TGTGCCAGCAGCCATACCAGCGAGGGGCCCCAGCATTTT.

This rearrangement joins TRBV6-4 to TRBJ1-1, with D unresolved. The V end lost 2 bases, the J end lost 4 bases, and 8 bases lay between the germline ends. Germline V gives CDR1 MRHNA, CDR2 SNTAGT. The CDR3 runs to 13 residues. The CDR3 DNA is TGTGCCAGCAGTGACGAGGTGGGCACTGAAGCTTTCTTT. Amino acids: CASSDEVGTEAFF.

This clone occurred once. The rearrangement uses TRBV15 and TRBJ1-1; TRBD1 is a possible D gene (5 bases). V was shortened by 5 bases and J by 0 bases, with 10 bases between the two germline ends. The CDR3 consists of 14 residues. Per the germline V gene, CDR1 is LNHNV and CDR2 is YYDKDF (reference sequence). For the CDR3, the DNA is TGTGCCACCAGCGCCGAGACAGTGAACACTGAAGCTTTCTTT. Encoded protein: CATSAETVNTEAFF.

This sequence joins TRBV18 and TRBJ1-4; the D is unclear. CDR1 KGHSH and CDR2 LQKENI come from the germline V gene. The CDR3 extends over 17 amino acids. V dropped 2 bases and J dropped 1 base, with 14 bases sitting between them. The CDR3 is CASSPSKYRLTNEKLFF. The CDR3 DNA reads as TGTGCCAGCTCACCATCTAAGTATCGACTAACTAATGAAAAACTGTTTTTT.

The chain links TRBV28 to TRBJ1-1; D unresolved. With 3 bases removed from V and 5 bases from J, the gap between germline ends came to 13 bases. This CDR3 is 14 amino acids long. Germline V CDR1 and CDR2: MDHEN, SYDVKM. CDR3 loop: CASSLGSRRTEAFF. CDR3 nucleotide sequence: TGTGCCAGCAGTTTGGGCTCACGAAGAACTGAAGCTTTCTTT.

This rearrangement joins TRBV30 to TRBJ2-7; 10 bases fit TRBD1. Germline CDR1 GTSNPN, CDR2 SVGIG (reference sequence). After removal of 2 bases from V and 3 bases from J, the junction contained 7 bases not matched to a gene. CDR3 length: 15 amino acids. The CDR3 DNA sequence: TGTGCCTGGAGTTACGGGACAGGGGTGCTCTACGAGCAGTACTTC. Its translation is CAWSYGTGVLYEQYF.

The J gene is TRBJ1-2, the V gene TRBV5-6; TRBD1 aligns across 8 bases. The CDR3 totals 14 residues. Germline lookup yields CDR1 SGHDT and CDR2 YYEEEE. The trim removed 2 bases at V and 7 bases at J, leaving 7 bases unmatched. DNA for the CDR3: TGTGCCAGCAGCTTTTCCCAGGGGGCGCGTGGCTACACCTTC. Translation: CASSFSQGARGYTF.

The V call is TRBV4-1, the J call TRBJ1-4; TRBD1 aligns across 9 bases. Unmatched junction bases numbered 4, after V lost 0 bases and J lost 8 bases. Germline V gene lookup returns CDR1 MGHRA and CDR2 YSYEKL. The CDR3 runs 15 residues. This chain's CDR3 is CASSQEITGGEKLFF. In DNA, the CDR3 is TGCGCCAGCAGCCAAGAGATCACAGGGGGCGAAAAACTGTTTTTT.

About this clone: Other DNA sequences from this sample encode an identical CDR3 as well. The chain recombines TRBV12-3 or TRBV12-4 with TRBJ1-5, with a weak D call TRBD1 (5 bases). With 5 bases removed from V and 6 bases from J, the gap between germline ends came to 11 bases. The CDR3 has 13 amino acids. The chain's CDR3 is CASSPTGVQPQHF. CDR3 DNA sequence: TGTGCCAGCAGTCCAACAGGCGTTCAGCCCCAGCATTTT.

The CDR3 sequence: CASSESDRFDYGYTF. CDR3 in DNA: TGTGCCAGCAGCGAATCCGACAGGTTCGACTATGGCTACACCTTC. The V gene is TRBV7-9, the J gene TRBJ1-2, with D possibly TRBD1 on 6 matching bases. Deletions cut 5 bases from V and 3 bases from J, with 16 bases between. This CDR3 is built from 15 residues. CDR1 is SEHNR, CDR2 FQNEAQ, per germline (reference sequence).

The rearrangement joins TRBV30 to TRBJ1-6, with TRBD1 identical over 8 bases. The CDR3 runs 14 residues. The V segment lost 5 bases and the J segment 7 bases; nucleotides outside the gene matches: 7. CDR1 is GTSNPN, CDR2 SVGIG, per germline (reference sequence). The CDR3 is CAWAHGQGNSPLHF. The DNA of the CDR3 is TGTGCCTGGGCCCACGGACAGGGAAATTCACCCCTCCACTTT.

This chain uses TRBV9 with TRBJ1-5; the D gene is possibly TRBD1 (5 bases). Germline V gene lookup returns CDR1 SGDLS and CDR2 YYNGEE. The CDR3 contains 13 residues. V lost 4 bases and J lost 4, with 9 bases in between. The CDR3 DNA reads as TGTGCCAGCAGCACAGGTGAAAATCAGCCCCAGCATTTT. It specifies CASSTGENQPQHF.

The chain links TRBV19 to TRBJ1-6; D remains ambiguous. From germline, CDR1 is LNHDA and CDR2 SQIVND (reference sequence). Trimming took 3 bases from V and 7 from J, leaving 10 bases between them. The CDR3 covers 14 residues. CDR3 sequence (DNA): TGTGCCAGTAGTATGATCGTAGAAAATTCACCCCTCCACTTT. Its translation is CASSMIVENSPLHF.

V gene TRBV19 combines with J gene TRBJ1-1; tentative D call: TRBD1 (6 bases). The ends were cut back, 7 bases at V and 0 bases at J, with 18 bases in the middle. Germline V gene sequence: CDR1 LNHDA, CDR2 SQIVND (reference sequence). The CDR3 is 16 amino acids. CDR3 region: CASTPRGRSMNTEAFF. Written as DNA, the CDR3 is TGTGCCAGTACCCCCAGGGGCAGGTCTATGAACACTGAAGCTTTCTTT.

For the CDR3, the DNA is TGTGCCAGCTCACCGGAAGGGACAGGGGTTTTTGTGGGGCGCGAGCAGTACTTC. It yields the protein CASSPEGTGVFVGREQYF. The chain couples TRBV18 to TRBJ2-7; 10 bases are shared with TRBD1. This CDR3 has 18 amino acids. Unmatched junction bases numbered 17, after V lost 3 bases and J lost 6 bases. Germline values: CDR1 KGHSH, CDR2 LQKENI.